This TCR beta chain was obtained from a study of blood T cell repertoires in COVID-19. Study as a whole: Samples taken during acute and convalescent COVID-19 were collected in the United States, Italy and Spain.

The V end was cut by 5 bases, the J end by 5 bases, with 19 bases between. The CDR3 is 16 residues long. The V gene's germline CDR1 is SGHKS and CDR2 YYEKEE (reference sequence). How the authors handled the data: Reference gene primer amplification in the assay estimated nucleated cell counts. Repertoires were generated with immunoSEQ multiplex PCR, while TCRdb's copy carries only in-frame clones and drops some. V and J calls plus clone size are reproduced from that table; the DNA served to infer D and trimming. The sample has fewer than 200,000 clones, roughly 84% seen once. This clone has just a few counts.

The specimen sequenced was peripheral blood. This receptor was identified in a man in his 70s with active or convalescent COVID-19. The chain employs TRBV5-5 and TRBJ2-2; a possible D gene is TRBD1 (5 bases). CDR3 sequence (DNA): TGTGCCAGCAGTTCCCAGAGGACATGGGGAACCGGGGAGCTGTTTTTT. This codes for CASSSQRTWGTGELFF.